These T cell receptor beta chains were read from a single sample in a study of blood T cell repertoires in COVID-19. Some clones are missing from TCRdb's copy, which holds only in-frame ones; the method was immunoSEQ multiplex PCR. The table has about 100,000 clones, about 80% seen once. The sequenced sample was peripheral blood. The receptors originated from a man aged 65 to 79 with acute or convalescent COVID-19. Both conserved end residues are part of each CDR3. Fields, in order: J gene, clone size, V gene, D gene, CDR3 DNA, CDR3 protein. D genes are given only for firm matches. Clone size, where shown, is once, few, many, or a class for clones that have expanded.

j_call: TRBJ2-1; clone_size: NA; v_call: TRBV9; d_call: TRBD2; cdr3_nt: TGTGCCAGCAGCAAGGGACAGGGGACTAGCGGGGGGTACAATGAGCAGTTCTTC; cdr3_aa: CASSKGQGTSGGYNEQFF
j_call: TRBJ1-2; clone_size: NA; v_call: TRBV29-1; d_call: NA; cdr3_nt: TGCAGCGTTGATGTCGACAGCTATGGCTACACCTTC; cdr3_aa: CSVDVDSYGYTF
j_call: TRBJ2-3; clone_size: NA; v_call: TRBV3-1/TRBV3-2; d_call: NA; cdr3_nt: TGTGCCAGCAGCCCGTCGGTTGCGGCAGATACGCAGTATTTT; cdr3_aa: CASSPSVAADTQYF
j_call: TRBJ1-2; clone_size: NA; v_call: TRBV7-2; d_call: NA; cdr3_nt: TGTGCCAGCAGCTTTCAGACAGGAGACTATGGCTACACCTTC; cdr3_aa: CASSFQTGDYGYTF
j_call: TRBJ1-5; clone_size: once; v_call: TRBV9; d_call: NA; cdr3_nt: TGTGCCAGCAGCGTAGGAGATCAACAGAATCAGCCCCAGCATTTT; cdr3_aa: CASSVGDQQNQPQHF
j_call: TRBJ1-1; clone_size: NA; v_call: TRBV7-3; d_call: NA; cdr3_nt: TGTGCCAGCAGCAGAAGCGCGGGGGGCTGGACGAACACTGAAGCTTTCTTT; cdr3_aa: CASSRSAGGWTNTEAFF
j_call: TRBJ2-1; clone_size: NA; v_call: TRBV5-4; d_call: TRBD2; cdr3_nt: TGTGCCAGCCGGCTAGCGGGGGCCCATGAGCAGTTCTTC; cdr3_aa: CASRLAGAHEQFF
j_call: TRBJ1-1; clone_size: NA; v_call: TRBV11-2; d_call: NA; cdr3_nt: TGTGCCAGCAGCTTATTTTCGGACAGTAAAGCTGAAGCTTTCTTT; cdr3_aa: CASSLFSDSKAEAFF
j_call: TRBJ2-2; clone_size: NA; v_call: TRBV11-2; d_call: NA; cdr3_nt: TGTGCCAGCAGCTCCCGGGATCTTAACACCGGGGAGCTGTTTTTT; cdr3_aa: CASSSRDLNTGELFF
j_call: TRBJ1-4; clone_size: NA; v_call: TRBV7-9; d_call: TRBD1; cdr3_nt: TGTGCCGGATCGACAGGGGGAGGTGAAAAACTGTTTTTT; cdr3_aa: CAGSTGGGEKLFF
j_call: TRBJ2-3; clone_size: NA; v_call: TRBV6-5; d_call: TRBD2; cdr3_nt: TGTGCCAGCAGGGAGGGACTAGCGGGGCCAGATACGCAGTATTTT; cdr3_aa: CASREGLAGPDTQYF
j_call: TRBJ2-7; clone_size: NA; v_call: TRBV15; d_call: TRBD1; cdr3_nt: TGTGCCACCAGCCCCCTTGAGGGGACAGCCTACGAGCAGTACTTC; cdr3_aa: CATSPLEGTAYEQYF
j_call: TRBJ2-2; clone_size: few; v_call: TRBV2; d_call: TRBD1; cdr3_nt: TGTGCCAGCACCGACCCCGGGACAGCAAACACCGGGGAGCTGTTTTTT; cdr3_aa: CASTDPGTANTGELFF
j_call: TRBJ2-3; clone_size: NA; v_call: TRBV12-3/TRBV12-4; d_call: NA; cdr3_nt: TGTGCCAGCAGAGGACAGATCACAGATACGCAGTATTTT; cdr3_aa: CASRGQITDTQYF
j_call: TRBJ2-1; clone_size: NA; v_call: TRBV3-1/TRBV3-2; d_call: TRBD1; cdr3_nt: TGTGCCAGCAGCCAAGTGGGACAGATCTCGCAGTTCTTC; cdr3_aa: CASSQVGQISQFF
j_call: TRBJ1-2; clone_size: NA; v_call: TRBV6-5; d_call: TRBD1; cdr3_nt: TGTGCCAGCAGGCGAGGGACAGAGAACTATGGCTACACCTTC; cdr3_aa: CASRRGTENYGYTF
j_call: TRBJ1-4; clone_size: NA; v_call: TRBV7-6; d_call: NA; cdr3_nt: TGTGCCAGCAGCTTCTCACAGTTCTCTAATGAAAAACTGTTTTTT; cdr3_aa: CASSFSQFSNEKLFF
j_call: TRBJ2-7; clone_size: NA; v_call: TRBV5-1; d_call: NA; cdr3_nt: TGCGCCAGCAGCCAAAGCGGAATTGGATACGAGCAGTACTTC; cdr3_aa: CASSQSGIGYEQYF
j_call: TRBJ1-4; clone_size: many; v_call: TRBV7-2; d_call: TRBD1; cdr3_nt: TGTGCCAGCAGCCCGGACAGGGGACGGAATGAAAAACTGTTTTTT; cdr3_aa: CASSPDRGRNEKLFF
j_call: TRBJ2-5; clone_size: NA; v_call: TRBV19; d_call: NA; cdr3_nt: TGTGCGAGTAGCCCCTCCGGCCAAGAGACCCAGTACTTC; cdr3_aa: CASSPSGQETQYF
j_call: TRBJ2-7; clone_size: NA; v_call: TRBV7-2; d_call: TRBD2; cdr3_nt: TGTGCCAGCAGCCCTCAGACTAGCGGCTACGAGCAGTACTTC; cdr3_aa: CASSPQTSGYEQYF
j_call: TRBJ1-5; clone_size: few; v_call: TRBV27; d_call: NA; cdr3_nt: TGTGCCAGCAGTTCCGGGTGGAGCAATCAGCCCCAGCATTTT; cdr3_aa: CASSSGWSNQPQHF
j_call: TRBJ2-3; clone_size: NA; v_call: TRBV5-1; d_call: TRBD1; cdr3_nt: TGCGCCAGCAGCACGGGACAGGGGGCAGATACGCAGTATTTT; cdr3_aa: CASSTGQGADTQYF
j_call: TRBJ2-1; clone_size: NA; v_call: TRBV18; d_call: TRBD2; cdr3_nt: TGTGCCAGCTCACCCCGACTAGCGGGGACCTACAATGAGCAGTTCTTC; cdr3_aa: CASSPRLAGTYNEQFF
j_call: TRBJ1-1; clone_size: NA; v_call: TRBV19; d_call: TRBD1; cdr3_nt: TGTGCCAGTAGTATGAAGAGACAGGGGTGGTATGGAAACACTGAAGCTTTCTTT; cdr3_aa: CASSMKRQGWYGNTEAFF
j_call: TRBJ2-3; clone_size: NA; v_call: TRBV24-1; d_call: TRBD1; cdr3_nt: TGTGCCACCAGTGACTCCACAGGGGGGAACACAGATACGCAGTATTTT; cdr3_aa: CATSDSTGGNTDTQYF
j_call: TRBJ1-2; clone_size: NA; v_call: TRBV7-2; d_call: NA; cdr3_nt: TGTGCCAGCAGCTTAGAAGGAGCGGGGTATGGCTACACCTTC; cdr3_aa: CASSLEGAGYGYTF
j_call: TRBJ1-4; clone_size: NA; v_call: TRBV6-1; d_call: NA; cdr3_nt: TGTGCCAGCAGTGATGACATATCAACTAATGAAAAACTGTTTTTT; cdr3_aa: CASSDDISTNEKLFF
j_call: TRBJ1-4; clone_size: NA; v_call: TRBV18; d_call: NA; cdr3_nt: TGTGCCAGCTCACCCATGACAGGTGTTAATGAAAAACTGTTTTTT; cdr3_aa: CASSPMTGVNEKLFF
j_call: TRBJ2-7; clone_size: NA; v_call: TRBV18; d_call: TRBD1; cdr3_nt: TGTGCCAGCTCACCAAGCCGACAGGGTAAAAACGAGCAGTACTTC; cdr3_aa: CASSPSRQGKNEQYF
j_call: TRBJ2-2; clone_size: NA; v_call: TRBV7-2; d_call: TRBD2; cdr3_nt: TGTGCCAGCAGCCCGCAAGGCGGGGGGAACACCGGGGAGCTGTTTTTT; cdr3_aa: CASSPQGGGNTGELFF
j_call: TRBJ2-4; clone_size: NA; v_call: TRBV27; d_call: NA; cdr3_nt: TGTGCCAGCAGTTCCTTCGGGGGTGGACAAAACATTCAGTACTTC; cdr3_aa: CASSSFGGGQNIQYF
j_call: TRBJ2-5; clone_size: NA; v_call: TRBV29-1; d_call: TRBD2; cdr3_nt: TGCAGCGTCGCCGGGACTAGCGGGGGGACCGAAGAGACCCAGTACTTC; cdr3_aa: CSVAGTSGGTEETQYF
j_call: TRBJ1-1; clone_size: NA; v_call: TRBV4-1; d_call: NA; cdr3_nt: TGCGCCAGCCGGGGGGAGATACCTGAAGCTTTCTTT; cdr3_aa: CASRGEIPEAFF
j_call: TRBJ2-1; clone_size: NA; v_call: TRBV5-5; d_call: NA; cdr3_nt: TGTGCCAGCAGCCCGATCTACGAGGATGAGCAGTTCTTC; cdr3_aa: CASSPIYEDEQFF
j_call: TRBJ1-1; clone_size: NA; v_call: TRBV19; d_call: NA; cdr3_nt: TGTGCCAGTAGTATCCGGCAGGGAATGAACACTGAAGCTTTCTTT; cdr3_aa: CASSIRQGMNTEAFF
j_call: TRBJ2-1; clone_size: NA; v_call: TRBV19; d_call: NA; cdr3_nt: TGTGCCAGTAGCCTACAGGGTCTGACCTACAATGAGCAGTTCTTC; cdr3_aa: CASSLQGLTYNEQFF